The 25 T cell receptor beta chains presented below share a single source sample, sequenced in a study of blood T cell repertoires in COVID-19. TCRdb's table, derived via immunoSEQ multiplex PCR, lists solely in-frame clones and lacks some. This sample has about 260,000 clones; around 86% occur once, and the top ten carry approximately 8.2%. Input material: peripheral blood. Receptor source: a man in his forties or fifties with active or convalescent COVID-19.

The rearrangement uses TRBV5-4 and TRBJ1-2, with TRBD1 as a possible D gene (6 bases). This CDR3 spans 14 amino acids. The V gene's germline CDR1 is SGHNT and CDR2 YYREEE (reference sequence). Trimming removed 0 bases at V and 1 base at J, with 7 bases between. As DNA, the CDR3 is TGTGCCAGCAGCTTGGAGGGGGTTAACTATGGCTACACCTTC. Amino acids: CASSLEGVNYGYTF. The variable domain in full, with the rest retrieved from reference TRBV5-4 and TRBJ1-2, is ETGVTQSPTHLIKTRGQQVTLRCSSQSGHNTVSWYQQALGQGPQFIFQYYREEENGRGNFPPRFSGLQFPNYSSELNVNALELDDSALYLCASSLEGVNYGYTFGSGTRLTVV.

The rearrangement joins TRBV19 to TRBJ1-1; unclear D gene. Germline V CDR1 and CDR2: LNHDA, SQIVND (reference sequence). Trimming stripped 6 bases from V and 3 bases from J, with 8 bases between. The CDR3 extends over 12 amino acids. CDR3 bases: TGTGCCAGTAGGTTGGCGGACACTGAAGCTTTCTTT. This translates into CASRLADTEAFF.

The DNA of the CDR3 is TGTGCCAGCAGCCATCGGACAGGGTTCGGCAAACTGTTTTTT. As protein: CASSHRTGFGKLFF. The rearrangement uses TRBV3-1 (or the pseudogene TRBV3-2) and TRBJ1-4; 8 bases align to TRBD1. CDR1 is LGHDT, CDR2 YNNKEL, per germline (reference sequence). With V trimmed by 3 bases and J by 11 bases, 8 bases remained unmatched. The CDR3 has 14 residues.

V gene TRBV5-5 combines with J gene TRBJ2-7; 8 nucleotides line up with TRBD1. The CDR3 has 15 residues. Germline CDR1 and CDR2: SGHKS and YYEKEE (reference sequence). The V and J ends lost 4 bases and 4 bases, in that order; junction bases with no gene match: 10. In DNA form, the CDR3 reads TGTGCCAGCAGCCTGGGGCCAGGGGGCGCATACGAGCAGTACTTC. Its protein product is CASSLGPGGAYEQYF.

This clone was detected once. The rearrangement uses TRBV5-1 and TRBJ1-1; the match to TRBD1 covers 7 bases. Germline V CDR1 and CDR2: SGHRS, YFSETQ. This CDR3 contains 13 residues. V shed 4 bases, J shed 6 bases, and the junction held 6 bases outside the gene matches. CDR3 nucleotide sequence: TGCGCCAGCAGCGGGACAGTCGTGTCTGAAGCTTTCTTT. This codes for CASSGTVVSEAFF.

This clone has a handful of counts. The chain carries TRBV30 and TRBJ2-1, with 9 nucleotides matching TRBD1. Germline V CDR1 and CDR2: GTSNPN, SVGIG (reference sequence). The V gene end was trimmed by 7 bases and the J gene end by 9 bases; junction bases not matched to a gene: 4. This CDR3 spans 11 amino acids. This chain's CDR3 is CASNRGLEQFF. Here the CDR3 DNA reads TGTGCCTCTAACAGGGGGCTTGAGCAGTTCTTC.

The chain couples TRBV12-3 or TRBV12-4 to TRBJ1-1; the D is unclear. V was trimmed by 4 bases and J by 3 bases, leaving 3 bases between them. The CDR3 extends over 11 amino acids. The CDR3, as DNA: TGTGCCAGCAGTTCATACACTGAAGCTTTCTTT. Amino acid sequence: CASSSYTEAFF.

V usage is TRBV7-9 and J usage is TRBJ1-1; D unclear. Germline V CDR1 and CDR2: SEHNR, FQNEAQ (reference sequence). V dropped 5 bases and J dropped 6 bases, with 16 bases sitting between them. This CDR3 region has 14 residues. The CDR3 region is CASSQPGVPPEAFF. DNA for the CDR3: TGTGCCAGCAGCCAACCCGGGGTTCCTCCTGAAGCTTTCTTT.

This clone was found a few times. The CDR3 bases are TGTGCCATCAGTGAGACACCTTACGAGCAGTACTTC. This sequence encodes CAISETPYEQYF. This chain uses TRBV10-3 with TRBJ2-7; D is unclear. Germline-derived CDR1 and CDR2 are ENHRY and SYGVKD. There are 12 residues in the CDR3. Trimming cost V 2 bases and J 4 bases, with 6 bases left between them.

J is TRBJ2-3 and V is TRBV27; 10 nucleotides line up with TRBD2. From germline, CDR1 is MNHEY and CDR2 SMNVEV (reference sequence). The CDR3 is made up of 15 amino acids. Trimming at V came to 6 bases and at J to 6 bases, leaving 9 bases not matched to a gene. CDR3: CASSQSGGAGDTQYF. The DNA of the CDR3 is TGTGCCAGCAGCCAGAGCGGGGGGGCAGGGGATACGCAGTATTTT.

The chain links TRBV2 to TRBJ2-2; 8 nucleotides align to TRBD1. The trim removed 1 base at V and 6 bases at J, leaving 4 bases unmatched. The CDR3 covers 15 residues. Germline lookup yields CDR1 SNHLY and CDR2 FYNNEI. The CDR3 loop is CASSEGQGLAGELFF. CDR3 DNA: TGTGCCAGCAGTGAAGGACAGGGGTTAGCCGGGGAGCTGTTTTTT.

The chain employs TRBV24-1 and TRBJ1-1; D is unclear. This CDR3 has 15 residues. The ends were cut back, 2 bases at V and 1 base at J, with 10 bases in the middle. Germline assignment: CDR1 KGHDR and CDR2 SFDVKD. CDR3 region: CATSDSGEGNTEAFF. As DNA, the CDR3 is TGTGCCACCAGTGATTCCGGGGAGGGGAACACTGAAGCTTTCTTT.

This clone was counted only a few times. The chain carries TRBV27 and TRBJ1-2; D is ambiguous. CDR1 and CDR2 from the germline V gene are MNHEY and SMNVEV (reference sequence). Trimming left V 5 bases short and J 7 bases short, with 17 bases between. The CDR3 is made up of 14 amino acids. CDR3 in amino acids: CASSPPGPSVGYTF. In DNA form, the CDR3 reads TGTGCCAGCAGTCCCCCCGGTCCCTCTGTTGGCTACACCTTC.

This clone has only one observation. The V and J genes are TRBV18 and TRBJ2-7, with 9 bases aligning to TRBD1. CDR3 length: 15 amino acids. V was pared by 5 bases and J by 5 bases, with 10 bases of the junction left unmatched. Germline V gives CDR1 KGHSH, CDR2 LQKENI. The CDR3 DNA reads TGTGCCAGCTCAACCACCGGGACAGGGTTAGACGAGCAGTACTTC. Protein product: CASSTTGTGLDEQYF.

The rearrangement uses TRBV11-3 and TRBJ1-1, with D unresolved. Germline lookup yields CDR1 SGHNT and CDR2 YENEEA. V was trimmed by 4 bases and J by 5 bases, leaving 14 bases between them. This CDR3 is built from 14 residues. Written as DNA, the CDR3 is TGTGCCAGCAGCTGGGGAGTCAGAGCGACTGAAGCTTTCTTT. Its translation: CASSWGVRATEAFF.

This rearrangement joins TRBV5-1 to TRBJ2-4; D gene unclear. V lost 4 bases and J 3 bases, leaving 8 bases between the germline ends. The CDR3 runs 13 residues. Germline V gene lookup returns CDR1 SGHRS and CDR2 YFSETQ. CDR3 DNA: TGCGCCAGCAGCCCCCCAGGCAAAAACATTCAGTACTTC. Its translation is CASSPPGKNIQYF.

V and J are TRBV5-1 and TRBJ2-1, with 7 bases lining up with TRBD2. J lost 2 bases, V lost 0 bases, and 2 bases had no gene match. The CDR3 is 15 residues long. From germline, CDR1 is SGHRS and CDR2 YFSETQ. The CDR3 DNA follows: TGCGCCAGCAGCTTGGGCGGGAGTGCCTACAATGAGCAGTTCTTC. Its translation: CASSLGGSAYNEQFF. The whole variable domain, remainder taken from reference TRBV5-1 and TRBJ2-1, is KAGVTQTPRYLIKTRGQQVTLSCSPISGHRSVSWYQQTPGQGLQFLFEYFSETQRNKGNFPGRFSGRQFSNSRSEMNVSTLELGDSALYLCASSLGGSAYNEQFFGPGTRLTVL.

The genes are TRBV7-6 and TRBJ2-3, with 9 nucleotides matching TRBD2. V shed 1 base and J 2 bases; nucleotides not matched to a gene: 7. CDR3 length equals 17 residues. Looked up from germline, CDR1 is SGHVS and CDR2 is FNYEAQ. CDR3: CASSLDIAGDYTDTQYF. The CDR3 DNA sequence: TGTGCCAGCAGCTTAGATATAGCGGGGGACTACACAGATACGCAGTATTTT.

DNA for the CDR3: TGTGCCAGCAGCTCCCGGGACAGGGAGTATCAGCCCCAGCATTTT. It encodes CASSSRDREYQPQHF. The chain combines TRBV7-9 with TRBJ1-5, with TRBD1 matching 9 bases. The CDR3 runs 15 residues. The germline gives CDR1 SEHNR, CDR2 FQNEAQ (reference sequence). Unmatched junction bases numbered 6, after V lost 4 bases and J lost 5 bases.

The CDR3 DNA reads TGCGCCAGCAGGGGGACTAGCGGGAGCCCCGAGCAGTACTTC. Encoded protein: CASRGTSGSPEQYF. V is TRBV5-1 and J is TRBJ2-7; 14 nucleotides line up with TRBD2. Trimming took 5 bases from V and 6 from J; bases not matched to a gene: 4. Germline values: CDR1 SGHRS, CDR2 YFSETQ. The CDR3 length is 14 residues.

CDR3 sequence (DNA): TGTGCCAGCAGCTTGGGCCAGGGGGACCTCACCTACGAGCAGTACTTC. It translates to CASSLGQGDLTYEQYF. The gene calls are TRBV5-4 and TRBJ2-7; 7 bases agree with TRBD1. The CDR3 has 16 amino acids. Germline CDR1 SGHNT, CDR2 YYREEE (reference sequence). Losses at the gene ends were 0 bases for V and 2 bases for J; bases not matched to a gene: 8.

The V and J genes are TRBV28 and TRBJ1-4, with D tentatively TRBD1 (6 bases). The ends were cut back, 10 bases at V and 4 bases at J, with 13 bases in the middle. The CDR3 consists of 13 residues. CDR1 is MDHEN and CDR2 is SYDVKM in the germline V gene. The CDR3 DNA is TGTGCCACGACGACAGGAGATAATGAAAAACTGTTTTTT. It specifies CATTTGDNEKLFF. Full variable domain (remainder filled in from reference TRBV28 and TRBJ1-4): DVKVTQSSRYLVKRTGEKVFLECVQDMDHENMFWYRQDPGLGLRLIYFSYDVKMKEKGDIPEGYSVSREKKERFSLILESASTNQTSMYLCATTTGDNEKLFFGSGTQLSVL.

V and J are TRBV30 and TRBJ2-2; no clear D. The germline V gene has CDR1 GTSNPN and CDR2 SVGIG (reference sequence). V shed 0 bases and J shed 3 bases, with 2 bases lying between them. The CDR3 length is 12 residues. The CDR3 nucleotides read TGTGCCTGGAGTGTCGACACCGGGGAGCTGTTTTTT. Protein: CAWSVDTGELFF. Variable domain in full (rest from reference TRBV30 and TRBJ2-2): SQTIHQWPATLVQPVGSPLSLECTVEGTSNPNLYWYRQAAGRGLQLLFYSVGIGQISSEVPQNLSASRPQDRQFILSSKKLLLSDSGFYLCAWSVDTGELFFGEGSRLTVL.

The chain uses TRBV24-1 and TRBJ1-5; 7 nucleotides agree with TRBD1. V shed 4 bases, J shed 2 bases, and the junction held 7 bases outside the gene matches. The CDR3 consists of 16 residues. CDR1 is KGHDR, CDR2 SFDVKD, per germline. CDR3 sequence: CATSEAGGVGNQPQHF. CDR3 sequence (DNA): TGTGCCACCAGTGAGGCAGGGGGTGTAGGCAATCAGCCCCAGCATTTT.

This chain joins TRBV19 and TRBJ2-1; 9 bases map to TRBD1. Unmatched junction bases numbered 9, after V lost 8 bases and J lost 7 bases. The CDR3 totals 14 residues. Per the germline V gene, CDR1 is LNHDA and CDR2 is SQIVND (reference sequence). Here the CDR3 reads CASGSGTGWNEQFF. The CDR3 DNA reads TGTGCCAGTGGCTCCGGGACAGGGTGGAATGAGCAGTTCTTC.